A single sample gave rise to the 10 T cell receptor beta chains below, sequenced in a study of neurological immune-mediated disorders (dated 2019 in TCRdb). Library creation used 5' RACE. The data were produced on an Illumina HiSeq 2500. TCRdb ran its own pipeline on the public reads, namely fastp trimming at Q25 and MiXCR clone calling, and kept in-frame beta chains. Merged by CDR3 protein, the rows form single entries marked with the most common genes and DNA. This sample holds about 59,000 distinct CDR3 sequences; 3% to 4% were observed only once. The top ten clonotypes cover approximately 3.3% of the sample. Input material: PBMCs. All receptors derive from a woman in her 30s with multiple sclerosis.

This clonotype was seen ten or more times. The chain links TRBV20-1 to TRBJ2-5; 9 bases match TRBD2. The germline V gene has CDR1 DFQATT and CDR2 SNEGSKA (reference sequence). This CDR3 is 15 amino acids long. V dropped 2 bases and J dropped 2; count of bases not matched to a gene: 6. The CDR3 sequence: CSARSERGAQETQYF. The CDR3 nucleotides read TGCAGTGCTAGAAGCGAGCGGGGGGCTCAAGAGACCCAGTACTTC.

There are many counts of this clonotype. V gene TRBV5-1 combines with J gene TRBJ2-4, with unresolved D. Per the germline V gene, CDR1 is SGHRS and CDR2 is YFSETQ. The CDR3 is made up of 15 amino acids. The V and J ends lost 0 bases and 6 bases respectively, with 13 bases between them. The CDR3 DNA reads TGCGCCAGCAGCTTGGGAGGTTCTACCCCAAACATTCAGTACTTC. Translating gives CASSLGGSTPNIQYF. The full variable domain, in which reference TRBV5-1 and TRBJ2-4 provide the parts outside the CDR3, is KAGVTQTPRYLIKTRGQQVTLSCSPISGHRSVSWYQQTPGQGLQFLFEYFSETQRNKGNFPGRFSGRQFSNSRSEMNVSTLELGDSALYLCASSLGGSTPNIQYFGAGTRLSVL.

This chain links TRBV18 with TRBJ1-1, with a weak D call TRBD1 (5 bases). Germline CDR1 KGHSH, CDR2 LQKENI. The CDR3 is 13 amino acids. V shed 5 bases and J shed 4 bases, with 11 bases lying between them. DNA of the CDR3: TGTGCCAGCTCAGCGACGGGGGGCACTGAAGCTTTCTTT. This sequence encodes CASSATGGTEAFF.

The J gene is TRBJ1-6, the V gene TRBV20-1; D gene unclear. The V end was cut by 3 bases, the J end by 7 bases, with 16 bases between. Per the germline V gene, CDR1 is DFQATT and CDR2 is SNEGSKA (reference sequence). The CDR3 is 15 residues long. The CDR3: CSASIWADNNSPLHF. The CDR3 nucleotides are TGCAGTGCTAGTATCTGGGCGGATAACAATTCACCCCTCCACTTT.

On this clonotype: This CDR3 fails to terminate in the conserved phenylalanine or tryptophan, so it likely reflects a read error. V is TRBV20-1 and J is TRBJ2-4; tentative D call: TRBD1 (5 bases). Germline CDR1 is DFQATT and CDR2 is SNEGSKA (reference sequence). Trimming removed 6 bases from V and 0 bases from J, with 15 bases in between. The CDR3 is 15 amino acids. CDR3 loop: CSASGALRAKNIQYN. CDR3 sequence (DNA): TGCAGTGCATCTGGGGCCCTGAGAGCCAAAAACATTCAGTACAAC.

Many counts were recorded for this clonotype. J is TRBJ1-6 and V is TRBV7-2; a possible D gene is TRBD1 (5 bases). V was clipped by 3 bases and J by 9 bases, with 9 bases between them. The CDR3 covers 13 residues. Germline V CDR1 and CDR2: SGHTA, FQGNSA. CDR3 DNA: TGTGCCAGCAGCTTGCGGGGGGGTTCACCCCTCCACTTT. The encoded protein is CASSLRGGSPLHF.

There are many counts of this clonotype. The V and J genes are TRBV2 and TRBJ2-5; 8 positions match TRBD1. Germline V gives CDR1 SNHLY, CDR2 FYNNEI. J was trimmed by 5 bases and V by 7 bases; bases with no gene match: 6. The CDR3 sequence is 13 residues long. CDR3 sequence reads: CASKGQGTETQYF. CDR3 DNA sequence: TGTGCCAGCAAAGGACAGGGAACGGAGACCCAGTACTTC.

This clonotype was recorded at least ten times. The CDR3 sequence is CASSSRTGAYGYTF. The CDR3, as DNA: TGTGCCAGCAGTTCAAGGACAGGGGCTTATGGCTACACCTTC. J is TRBJ1-2 and V is TRBV27; TRBD1 agrees at 9 bases. CDR3 length: 14 amino acids. The V segment lost 4 bases and the J segment 5 bases; nucleotides outside the gene matches: 5. From germline, CDR1 is MNHEY and CDR2 SMNVEV (reference sequence).

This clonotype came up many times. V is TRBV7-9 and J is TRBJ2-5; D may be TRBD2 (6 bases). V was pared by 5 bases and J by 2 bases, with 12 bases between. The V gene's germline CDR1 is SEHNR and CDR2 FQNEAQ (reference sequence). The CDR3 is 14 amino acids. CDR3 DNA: TGTGCCAGCAGCCCTCGACTAGTTCAAGAGACCCAGTACTTC. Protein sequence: CASSPRLVQETQYF.

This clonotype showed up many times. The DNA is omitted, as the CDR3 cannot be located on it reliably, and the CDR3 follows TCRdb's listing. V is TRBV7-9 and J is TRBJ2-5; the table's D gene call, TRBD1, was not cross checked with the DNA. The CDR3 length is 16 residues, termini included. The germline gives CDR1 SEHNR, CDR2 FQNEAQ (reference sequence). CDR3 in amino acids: CASSFGPGGYQETQYF.